This section outlines one T cell receptor (beta chain) sequence together with its context. Original processing notes: Estimation of nucleated cell counts was performed using reference gene primer amplification. The method was immunoSEQ multiplex PCR; TCRdb's version includes in-frame clones alone and lacks a portion of them. For V, J and clone size, that table is used; D and trimming come from the DNA. This table has under 150,000 clones, 80% to 90% appearing once. With V trimmed by 3 bases and J by 0 bases, 1 base remained unmatched. Germline V lookup: CDR1 SGHTA, CDR2 FQGTGA. The CDR3 contains 14 residues. The source of the sample is a study of blood T cell repertoires in COVID-19. In the study overall: Both acute and convalescent COVID-19 samples were obtained from the United States, Italy and Spain. PBMCs, B-cell-depleted T cells, or T cells provided the cDNA or gDNA that made up the material.

The chain is built from TRBV7-3 and TRBJ2-7; 8 bases are shared with TRBD1. The clonotype originates from a woman aged 55-75 years with active COVID-19. The sample taken for sequencing was peripheral blood. The CDR3: CASSLGQVSYEQYF. The CDR3 nucleotides read TGTGCCAGCAGCTTGGGACAGGTCTCCTACGAGCAGTACTTC. The full variable domain, with the rest looked up from reference TRBV7-3 and TRBJ2-7, is GAGVSQTPSNKVTEKGKYVELRCDPISGHTALYWYRQSLGQGPEFLIYFQGTGAADDSGLPNDRFFAVRPEGSVSTLKIQRTERGDSAVYLCASSLGQVSYEQYFGPGTRLTVT.